The TCR beta chain described here comes from a study of T cell responses to AZD1222 COVID-19 vaccine. This CDR3 is built from 15 residues. From germline, CDR1 is MGHRA and CDR2 YSYEKL. The V end was cut by 1 base, the J end by 0 bases, with 9 bases between. The assay was immunoSEQ multiplex PCR, and TCRdb's table has in-frame clones only and misses some. The sample holds over 65,000 clones, roughly nine tenths seen once. Study outcomes and limitations: The donor cohort was predominantly white British with a female majority, and clonal diversity may have been underestimated. Repertoires were obtained only post-peak T cell response.

This clone was detected once. Its target is not known. The V gene is TRBV4-1, the J gene TRBJ1-2; no reliable D call. The source is an adult in good health. Material: peripheral blood, obtained on day 0 of AZD1222 vaccination. The CDR3 region is CASSQGQAPNYGYTF. The CDR3 coding sequence is TGCGCCAGCAGCCAAGGGCAGGCGCCTAACTATGGCTACACCTTC.